The sequence of this T cell receptor (beta chain) was determined in a study of blood T cell repertoires in COVID-19. Study in general: Samples taken during acute and convalescent COVID-19 were collected in the United States, Italy and Spain.

CDR3 length: 14 amino acids. V was clipped by 7 bases and J by 4 bases, with 20 bases between them. Germline V lookup: CDR1 SQVTM, CDR2 ANQGSEA. Cohorts were assigned according to the clinical history that participants reported. Cohort 3 donors counted as recovered after two negative PCRs, clearance, or resolved symptoms. Sequencing used immunoSEQ multiplex PCR; TCRdb keeps in-frame clones, though not all of them. The data contain some 130,000 clones, around nine tenths of them singletons. The origin of this receptor is a woman in her fifties or sixties who had recovered from COVID-19. The V call is TRBV29-1, the J call TRBJ2-7; D remains ambiguous. Input material: PBMCs or T cells enriched from blood (not recorded which). The DNA for the CDR3 is TGCAGCGCCCTAGACGGAAAGTGTCTGTACGAGCAGTACTTC. It specifies CSALDGKCLYEQYF.